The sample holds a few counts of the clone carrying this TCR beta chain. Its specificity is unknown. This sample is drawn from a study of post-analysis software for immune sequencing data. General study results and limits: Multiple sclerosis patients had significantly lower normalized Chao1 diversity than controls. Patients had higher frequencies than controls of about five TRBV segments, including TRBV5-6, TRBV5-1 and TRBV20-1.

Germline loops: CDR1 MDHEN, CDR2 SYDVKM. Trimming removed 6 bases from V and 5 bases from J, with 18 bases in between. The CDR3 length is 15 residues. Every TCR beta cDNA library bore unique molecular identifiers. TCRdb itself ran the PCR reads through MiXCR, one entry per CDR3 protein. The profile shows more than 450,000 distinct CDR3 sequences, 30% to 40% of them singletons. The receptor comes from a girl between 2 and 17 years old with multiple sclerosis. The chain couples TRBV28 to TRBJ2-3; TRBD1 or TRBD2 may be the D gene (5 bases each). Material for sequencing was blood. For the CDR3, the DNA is TGTGCCAGCAGCGACATCGGGGACCGAGTAGATACGCAGTATTTT. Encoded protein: CASSDIGDRVDTQYF.